This TCR beta chain was sequenced for a study of cytomegalovirus exposure and HLA in healthy donors. 13 Jbeta primers and 60 Vbeta primers were used for the PCR. Sequencing used immunoSEQ multiplex PCR; TCRdb keeps in-frame clones, though not all of them. Among over 100,000 clones listed, 70% to 80% were seen once. This clone has just a few counts. Deletions cut 2 bases from V and 4 bases from J, with 14 bases between. In germline, CDR1 is MNHEY, CDR2 SMNVEV (reference sequence). The CDR3 extends over 15 amino acids. The receptor comes from a woman aged 40 to 55 in good health and CMV-seropositive. The chain is built from TRBV27 and TRBJ1-2; D call uncertain. Sequenced material: PBMCs. The CDR3 protein is CASSLSYGLPYGYTF. The CDR3 DNA follows: TGTGCCAGCAGTTTAAGTTACGGACTACCCTATGGCTACACCTTC.